The clone carrying this T cell receptor beta chain was detected a few times. The antigen is not known. Primed by a sample-barcoded 5' primer and a J-beta primer mix, a second PCR proceeded for 7 to 11 cycles. Each CDR3 protein is one row after TCRdb ran MiXCR on the 5' RACE reads. The sample holds about 1.5 million distinct CDR3 sequences, roughly 45% seen once. CDR1 is SGHRS and CDR2 is YFSETQ in the germline V gene. The V gene end was trimmed by 5 bases and the J gene end by 0 bases; junction bases not matched to a gene: 10. This CDR3 comprises 16 residues. This record belongs to a study of blood T cells in healthy people across ages. Study-level findings and limits: TCR beta diversity per million T cells fell roughly linearly with age.

This TCR came from a young woman in good health. The material sequenced was blood. J is TRBJ2-7 and V is TRBV5-1; 8 positions match TRBD2. DNA for the CDR3: TGCGCCAGCAGTCCAAATAGCGGGACCTACTCCTACGAGCAGTACTTC. This translates into CASSPNSGTYSYEQYF.